This paragraph reports one T cell receptor (beta chain). Its specificity is not known. The germline V gene has CDR1 MNHEY and CDR2 SVGEGT. CDR3 length: 13 amino acids. These data are taken from a study of CXCR3-negative and CXCR3-positive naive CD8 T cells. Study-level background: Summed over all libraries, TRB reads came to 110 million to 150 million, with about 1.5 +/- 0.3 million per library.

The study, taken as a whole, reports: Researchers report that CXCR3-positive naive cells carry more hydrophobic TRB CDR3s than CXCR3-negative naive cells. Naive cells used TRBV-TRBJ genes in much the same way whether CXCR3-negative or CXCR3-positive; memory cells did not. TRB CDR3 properties indicated TCR strength, while surface CD5 was similar across naive subsets.

5' RACE with UMI labels generated the TRB cDNA libraries. TCRdb re-called the 5' RACE reads and catalogs CDR3 proteins one per entry, DNA excluded. This table holds tens of thousands of distinct CDR3 sequences. The receptor comes from a human donor in good health. Some clones in this sample may be carry-over from other donors' samples. This sequence joins TRBV6-2 or TRBV6-3 and TRBJ1-1. What was sequenced was naive CXCR3+ CD8+ T cells from blood. The subset denotes: CD45RO-CCR7+CD27+CD95- naive CD8+ T cells expressing CXCR3 (TNR3+). The CDR3 protein is CASSSGTNTEAFF.